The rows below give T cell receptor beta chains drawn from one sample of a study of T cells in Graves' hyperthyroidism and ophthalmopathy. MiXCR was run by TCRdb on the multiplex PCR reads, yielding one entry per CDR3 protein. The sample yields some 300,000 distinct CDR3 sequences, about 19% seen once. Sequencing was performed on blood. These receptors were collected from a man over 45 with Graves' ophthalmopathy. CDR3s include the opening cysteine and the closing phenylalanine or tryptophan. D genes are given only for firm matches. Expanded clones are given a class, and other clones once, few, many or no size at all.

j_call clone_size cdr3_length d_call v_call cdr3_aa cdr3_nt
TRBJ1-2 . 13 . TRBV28 CASSWGGGYGYTF TGTGCCAGCAGTTGGGGGGGGGGCTATGGCTACACCTTC
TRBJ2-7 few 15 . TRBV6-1 CASTRSGARLYEQYF TGTGCCAGCACCCGGTCAGGGGCTCGTTTGTACGAGCAGTACTTC
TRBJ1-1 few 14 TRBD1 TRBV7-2 CASSLVSTGGEAFF TGTGCCAGCAGCTTAGTGTCAACAGGGGGGGAAGCTTTCTTT
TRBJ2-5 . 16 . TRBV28 CASSSGLGRTQETQYF TGTGCCAGCAGTTCGGGATTAGGACGGACACAAGAGACCCAGTACTTC
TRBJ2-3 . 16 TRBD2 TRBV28 CASSSLLAGGLDTQYF TGTGCCAGCAGTTCGCTACTAGCGGGAGGATTAGATACGCAGTATTTT
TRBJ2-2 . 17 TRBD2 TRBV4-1 CASSQDRSGANTGELFF TGCGCCAGCAGCCAAGACCGCAGCGGGGCGAACACCGGGGAGCTGTTTTTT
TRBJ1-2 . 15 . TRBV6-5 CASSWIRESDYGYTF TGTGCCAGCAGTTGGATCAGGGAGTCGGACTATGGCTACACCTTC
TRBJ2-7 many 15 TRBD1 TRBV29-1 CSVEKGTGGAYEQYF TGCAGCGTTGAGAAGGGGACAGGGGGAGCCTACGAGCAGTACTTC
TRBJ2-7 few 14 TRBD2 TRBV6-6 CASSYSAGAYEQYF TGTGCCAGCAGTTACTCGGCGGGAGCCTACGAGCAGTACTTC
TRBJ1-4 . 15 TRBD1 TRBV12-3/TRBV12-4 CASTADRGRSEKLFF TGTGCCAGCACCGCCGACAGGGGTAGGAGTGAAAAACTGTTTTTT
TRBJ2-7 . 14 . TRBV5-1 CASSREPSRYEQYF TGCGCCAGCAGCCGGGAACCCTCGAGGTACGAGCAGTACTTC
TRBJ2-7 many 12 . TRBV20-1 CSARGQLYEQYF TGCAGTGCTAGAGGGCAGCTTTACGAGCAGTACTTC
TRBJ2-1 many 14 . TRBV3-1 CASSQPGPYNEQFF TGTGCCAGCAGCCAACCTGGGCCCTACAATGAGCAGTTCTTC
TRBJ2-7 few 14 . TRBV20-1 CSATPSGLGYEQYF TGCAGTGCTACCCCTTCGGGGCTTGGGTACGAGCAGTACTTC
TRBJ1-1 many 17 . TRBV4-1 CASSLYFGGRGNTEAFF TGCGCCAGCAGCCTGTATTTCGGGGGACGGGGGAACACTGAAGCTTTCTTT
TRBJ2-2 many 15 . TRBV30 CAWSVETGRTGELFF TGTGCCTGGAGTGTTGAGACTGGGAGGACCGGGGAGCTGTTTTTT
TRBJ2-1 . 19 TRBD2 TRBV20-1 CSARNGTTTLAGGYNEQFF TGCAGTGCTAGAAATGGGACAACTACACTAGCGGGAGGTTACAATGAGCAGTTCTTC
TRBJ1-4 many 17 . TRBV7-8 CASSLRGRTTTNEKLFF TGTGCCAGCAGCTTACGAGGCAGGACTACAACTAATGAAAAACTGTTTTTT
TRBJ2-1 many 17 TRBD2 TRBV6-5 CASSYSPSSGIYNEQFF TGTGCCAGCAGTTACTCCCCCTCTAGCGGCATTTACAATGAGCAGTTCTTC
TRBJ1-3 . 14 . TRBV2 CASIQRGGGNTIYF TGTGCCAGCATCCAAAGGGGTGGCGGAAACACCATATATTTT
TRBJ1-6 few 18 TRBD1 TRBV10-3 CAISVRRDRVSHNSPLHF TGTGCCATCAGTGTGAGGCGGGACAGAGTATCCCATAATTCACCCCTCCACTTT
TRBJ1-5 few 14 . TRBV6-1 CASRPRTDLGPQHF TGTGCCAGCAGACCACGGACGGATTTAGGGCCCCAGCATTTT
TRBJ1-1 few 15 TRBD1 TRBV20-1 CSARRGQGATQWAFF TGCAGTGCTAGGAGAGGGCAGGGGGCGACTCAATGGGCTTTCTTT
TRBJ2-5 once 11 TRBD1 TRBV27 CASSLRQGQYF TGTGCCAGCAGTTTAAGACAGGGTCAGTACTTC
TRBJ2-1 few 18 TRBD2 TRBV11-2 CASSGMAGGRSSYNEQFF TGTGCCAGCAGCGGAATGGCGGGAGGGCGGAGCTCCTACAATGAGCAGTTCTTC
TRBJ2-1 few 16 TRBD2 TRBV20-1 CSASYPSGRLWNEQFF TGCAGTGCTAGTTATCCTAGCGGGAGGCTTTGGAATGAGCAGTTCTTC
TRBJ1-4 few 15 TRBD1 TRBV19 CASTISSTGSEKLFF TGTGCCAGTACCATAAGCTCGACAGGGAGCGAAAAACTGTTTTTT